Sample share makes the clone carrying this T cell receptor gamma chain large. Germline CDR1 is GITISATS and CDR2 is ISYDGTV (reference sequence). CDR3 length equals 13 residues. V dropped 0 bases and J dropped 7; count of bases not matched to a gene: 6. TCRdb re-identified clones in the RT-PCR reads via CATT. The data show under 2,000 gamma-chain clones, 18% seen once. This entry belongs to a study of gamma-delta T cells after stem cell transplantation. The V gene is TRGV9, the J gene TRGJ1 or TRGJ2. Sequenced sample: gamma-delta T cells. This receptor was identified in a human donor. It is not recorded whose cells these are; they may come from a transplant donor. The CDR3 bases are TGTGCCTTGTGGGAGGTGGGGAGATATAAGAAACTCTTT. It encodes CALWEVGRYKKLF.